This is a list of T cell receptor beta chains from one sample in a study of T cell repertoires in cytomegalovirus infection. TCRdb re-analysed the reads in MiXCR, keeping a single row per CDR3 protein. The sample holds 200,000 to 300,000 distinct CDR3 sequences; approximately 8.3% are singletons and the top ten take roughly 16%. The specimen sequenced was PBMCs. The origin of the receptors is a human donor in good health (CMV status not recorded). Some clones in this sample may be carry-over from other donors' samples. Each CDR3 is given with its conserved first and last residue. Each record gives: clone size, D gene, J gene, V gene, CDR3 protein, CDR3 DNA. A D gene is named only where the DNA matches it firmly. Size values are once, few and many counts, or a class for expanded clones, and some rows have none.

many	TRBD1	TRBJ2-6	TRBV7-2	CASSNPGQGLTGANVLTF	TGTGCCAGCAGCAATCCGGGACAGGGACTGACTGGGGCCAACGTCCTGACTTTC
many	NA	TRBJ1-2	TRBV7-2	CASSLVAGALGYGYTF	TGTGCCAGCAGCTTAGTTGCCGGAGCGCTGGGGTATGGCTACACCTTC
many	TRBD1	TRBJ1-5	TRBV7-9	CASSRSGTGILYSNQPQHF	TGTGCCAGCAGCCGATCCGGGACAGGGATACTTTATAGCAATCAGCCCCAGCATTTT
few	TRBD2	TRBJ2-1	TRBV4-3	CASNNLGLAGEVRYNEQFF	TGCGCCAGCAACAACCTGGGACTAGCGGGAGAAGTAAGGTACAATGAGCAGTTCTTC
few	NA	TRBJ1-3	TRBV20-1	CSARAPGRVSGNTIYF	TGCAGTGCTAGAGCTCCCGGGAGGGTGTCTGGAAACACCATATATTTT
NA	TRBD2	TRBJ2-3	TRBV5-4	CASSPSGGAMTDTQYF	TGTGCCAGCAGCCCTTCGGGGGGGGCCATGACAGATACGCAGTATTTT
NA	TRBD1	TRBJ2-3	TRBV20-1	CSARDATGGNTQYF	TGCAGTGCTAGAGATGCGACAGGGGGAAATACGCAGTATTTT
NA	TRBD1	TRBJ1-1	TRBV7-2	CASSFDRGSGTVAFF	TGTGCCAGCAGCTTTGACAGGGGGTCGGGCACTGTAGCTTTCTTT
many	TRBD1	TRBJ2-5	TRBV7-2	CASSLETGGSYF	TGTGCCAGCAGCTTAGAAACAGGGGGTTCATACTTC
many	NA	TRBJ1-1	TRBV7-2	CASSPNRVSTEAFF	TGTGCCAGCAGCCCAAACAGGGTTAGTACTGAAGCTTTCTTT
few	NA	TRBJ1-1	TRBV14	CASSQWMKNTEAFF	TGTGCCAGCAGCCAATGGATGAAGAACACTGAAGCTTTCTTT
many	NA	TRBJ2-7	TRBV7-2	CASSLGPLYEQYF	TGTGCCAGCAGCTTGGGGCCTCTCTACGAGCAGTACTTC
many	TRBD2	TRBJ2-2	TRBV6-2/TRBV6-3	CASSYSRAGAVGELFF	TGTGCCAGCAGTTACTCTAGAGCGGGAGCGGTCGGGGAGCTGTTTTTT
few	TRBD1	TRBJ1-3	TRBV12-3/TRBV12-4	CASSPRGDAGGNTIYF	TGTGCCAGCAGTCCCAGGGGGGACGCTGGGGGAAACACCATATATTTT
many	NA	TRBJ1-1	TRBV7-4	CASSLDTALTEAFF	TGTGCCAGCAGCTTAGACACAGCCCTCACTGAAGCTTTCTTT
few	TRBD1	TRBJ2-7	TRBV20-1	CSAGTGGAFEQYF	TGCAGTGCTGGGACAGGGGGCGCGTTCGAGCAGTACTTC
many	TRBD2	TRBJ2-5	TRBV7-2	CASSLAGRAGETQYF	TGTGCCAGCAGCTTGGCAGGGAGGGCCGGGGAGACCCAGTACTTC
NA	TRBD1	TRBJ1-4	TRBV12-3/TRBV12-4	CASSLPGGYNEKLFF	TGTGCCAGCAGTTTACCAGGGGGTTATAATGAAAAACTGTTTTTT
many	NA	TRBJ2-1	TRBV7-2	CASSLDSRPSPHNEQFF	TGTGCCAGCAGCTTAGACTCACGGCCTAGTCCCCACAATGAGCAGTTCTTC
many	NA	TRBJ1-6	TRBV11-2	CASSSRAYNSPLHF	TGTGCCAGCAGCTCCCGGGCATATAATTCACCCCTCCACTTT
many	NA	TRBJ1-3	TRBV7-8	CASSRRGGNTIYF	TGTGCCAGCAGCCGGCGGGGGGGAAACACCATATATTTT
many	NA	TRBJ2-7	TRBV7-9	CASSWGTQHANYEQYF	TGTGCCAGCAGCTGGGGGACCCAGCACGCGAACTACGAGCAGTACTTC
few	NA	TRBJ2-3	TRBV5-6	CASSTNLGSIDTQYF	TGTGCCAGCAGCACAAACTTAGGGTCGATCGATACGCAGTATTTT
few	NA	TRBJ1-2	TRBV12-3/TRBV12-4	CASSFFGYGYTF	TGTGCCAGCAGTTTCTTTGGGTATGGCTACACCTTC
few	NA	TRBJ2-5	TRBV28	CASSWNNRGTQYF	TGTGCCAGCAGTTGGAACAACCGGGGGACCCAGTACTTC
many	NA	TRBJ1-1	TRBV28	CASSLLLGEAFF	TGTGCCAGCAGTTTGCTCCTCGGAGAAGCTTTCTTT
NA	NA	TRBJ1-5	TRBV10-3	CAISEGINQPQHF	TGTGCCATCAGTGAGGGGATCAATCAGCCCCAGCATTTT
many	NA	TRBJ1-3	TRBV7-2	CASSPRGGTGSGNTIYF	TGTGCCAGCAGCCCCCGTGGAGGGACGGGCTCTGGAAACACCATATATTTT
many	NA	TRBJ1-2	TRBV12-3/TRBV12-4	CASTTTGSYGYTF	TGTGCCAGCACAACGACGGGGTCCTATGGCTACACCTTC
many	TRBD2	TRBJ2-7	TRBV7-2	CASSLVPAGSSWGAYEQYF	TGTGCCAGCAGCTTAGTTCCAGCGGGATCTTCGTGGGGGGCCTACGAGCAGTACTTC
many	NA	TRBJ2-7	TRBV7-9	CASSLAVDYSYEQYF	TGTGCCAGCAGCTTAGCGGTAGACTACTCCTACGAGCAGTACTTC
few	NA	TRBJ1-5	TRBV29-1	CSARAGGNQPQHF	TGCAGCGCCCGGGCCGGGGGCAATCAGCCCCAGCATTTT
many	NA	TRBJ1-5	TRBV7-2	CASSSWQGQNQPQHF	TGTGCCAGCTCCTCCTGGCAGGGGCAAAATCAGCCCCAGCATTTT
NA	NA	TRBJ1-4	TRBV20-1	CSARTDPPEKLFF	TGCAGTGCTAGGACCGACCCTCCTGAAAAACTGTTTTTT
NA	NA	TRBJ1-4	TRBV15	CATSRDILGEKLFF	TGTGCCACCAGCAGGGATATATTGGGGGAAAAACTGTTTTTT
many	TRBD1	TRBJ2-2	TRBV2	CASSGAGQGRTGELFF	TGTGCCAGCAGTGGAGCGGGACAGGGAAGAACCGGGGAGCTGTTTTTT
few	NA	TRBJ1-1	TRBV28	CASSLGGVMNTEAFF	TGTGCCAGCAGTCTGGGGGGGGTCATGAACACTGAAGCTTTCTTT
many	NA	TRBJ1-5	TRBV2	CASSAQGFVNQPQHF	TGTGCCAGCAGTGCTCAGGGGTTCGTGAATCAGCCCCAGCATTTT
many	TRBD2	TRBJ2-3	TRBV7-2	CASSPLTMSGGRTDTQYF	TGTGCCAGCAGCCCCTTGACTATGAGCGGGGGGCGCACAGATACGCAGTATTTT
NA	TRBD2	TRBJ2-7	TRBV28	CASSRGPTSGGVQYF	TGTGCCAGCAGCCGTGGGCCCACTAGCGGGGGTGTGCAGTACTTC
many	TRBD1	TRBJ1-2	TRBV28	CASSQGGDSRDYGYTF	TGTGCCAGCAGTCAGGGGGGGGACAGTAGAGACTATGGCTACACCTTC
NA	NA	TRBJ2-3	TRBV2	CASSESWSTDTQYF	TGTGCCAGCAGTGAGAGCTGGAGCACAGATACGCAGTATTTT